The sequence of this T cell receptor (beta chain) was determined in a study of sequential checkpoint blockade in melanoma. For the study at large: Randomization was 1:1 between first-line nivolumab→ipilimumab and ipilimumab→nivolumab.

CDR3 size: 17 residues. Germline CDR1 is SGHDT and CDR2 is YYEEEE. The V gene end was trimmed by 1 base and the J gene end by 1 base; junction bases not matched to a gene: 8. Libraries were prepared by immunoSEQ multiplex PCR; TCRdb keeps only in-frame clonotypes and omits some of them. The sample contains roughly 13,000 clones, over 50% of which appear only once. The treatment here: randomized to nivolumab then ipilimumab (arm A) or the reverse (arm B). This clonotype was sampled from a human donor with melanoma. The material was CD8+ T cells sorted from blood (inferred from file names), obtained from a patient given nivolumab and ipilimumab in sequence. The chain couples TRBV5-6 to TRBJ2-7, with 10 nucleotides matching TRBD1. CDR3 amino acids: CASSLWGQGRESYEQYF. CDR3 DNA sequence: TGTGCCAGCAGCTTGTGGGGACAGGGGAGGGAATCCTACGAGCAGTACTTC.